Following are 31 T cell receptor beta chains from one sample sequenced in a study of T-cell reconstitution after alpha-beta-depleted transplantation in children. A library of TCRbeta sequences, prepared with unique molecular identifiers, was generated. TCRdb re-derived calls from the PCR reads in MiXCR, one entry per CDR3 protein. The sample includes about 980,000 distinct CDR3 sequences, about 29% of them seen just once. Sequencing used PBMCs, mostly from graft donor cells, obtained 360 days after TCRalphabeta/CD19-depleted stem cell transplant. These receptors were obtained from a boy under three years old who had a stem cell transplant for SCID, so the T cells may come from the graft donor.

This chain uses TRBV12-3 or TRBV12-4 with TRBJ2-1; maybe TRBD1 (6 bases). Trimming pared 9 bases from V and 7 bases from J, leaving 22 bases between. This CDR3 has 15 residues. CDR3: CASTVDRSANNEQFF. The DNA of the CDR3 is TGTGCCAGTACCGTAGACAGGAGTGCAAATAATGAGCAGTTCTTC.

This chain joins TRBV2 and TRBJ2-3; maybe TRBD2 (6 bases). Between the trimmed V and J ends, which lost 8 bases and 4 bases, there was a span of 10 bases. The CDR3 is made up of 12 amino acids. CDR1 is SNHLY, CDR2 FYNNEI, per germline. The CDR3 nucleotides read TGTGCCAGCCGGGCGGGGCCAGATACGCAGTATTTT. It yields the protein CASRAGPDTQYF. The full variable domain, rest sourced from reference TRBV2 and TRBJ2-3, is EPEVTQTPSHQVTQMGQEVILRCVPISNHLYFYWYRQILGQKVEFLVSFYNNEISEKSEIFDDQFSVERPDGSNFTLKIRSTKLEDSAMYFCASRAGPDTQYFGPGTRLTVL.

The sample holds a few counts of this clonotype. The CDR3 protein is CASTRTGYQETQYF. Written as DNA, the CDR3 is TGTGCCAGCACCCGGACAGGGTATCAAGAGACCCAGTACTTC. The rearrangement uses TRBV6-1 and TRBJ2-5, with 8 bases lining up with TRBD1. This CDR3 contains 14 residues. CDR1 and CDR2 from the germline V gene are MNHNS and SASEGT. J gave up 2 bases and V 7 bases, and 6 bases lay outside the gene matches.

The CDR3 DNA is TGTGCCAGCAGCTTAGGAACTAGCGGGGTGTACAATGAGCAGTTCTTC. Its protein product is CASSLGTSGVYNEQFF. This chain uses TRBV7-8 with TRBJ2-1; 10 positions agree with TRBD2. The CDR3 is 16 residues long. V shed 1 base, J shed 4 bases, and the junction held 4 bases outside the gene matches. The V gene's germline CDR1 is SGHVS and CDR2 FQNEAQ.

CDR3 sequence reads: CSVAIPFLYEQYF. The CDR3 DNA follows: TGCAGCGTTGCGATTCCATTCCTCTACGAGCAGTACTTC. The chain carries TRBV29-1 and TRBJ2-7; no reliable D call. This CDR3 has 13 residues. Germline V lookup: CDR1 SQVTM, CDR2 ANQGSEA. Trimming cost V 4 bases and J 3 bases, with 13 bases left between them.

The CDR3 sequence is CSAFNRGGVGDTQYF. As DNA, the CDR3 is TGCAGTGCTTTTAATCGGGGGGGCGTCGGAGATACGCAGTATTTT. The J gene is TRBJ2-3, the V gene TRBV20-1; TRBD2 matches 8 bases. The V gene end was trimmed by 5 bases and the J gene end by 5 bases; junction bases not matched to a gene: 12. Germline CDR1 is DFQATT and CDR2 is SNEGSKA (reference sequence). This CDR3 is built from 15 residues.

The sample holds a few counts of this clonotype. The chain couples TRBV12-3 or TRBV12-4 to TRBJ2-2, with 11 bases identical to TRBD2. CDR3 length: 18 residues. V lost 2 bases to trimming and J lost 0 bases; unmatched junction nucleotides: 5. The CDR3 nucleotides are TGTGCCAGCAGTTTAAGCCTAGCGGGGGGCCCGAACACCGGGGAGCTGTTTTTT. Amino acids: CASSLSLAGGPNTGELFF.

The V gene is TRBV7-3, the J gene TRBJ2-3; TRBD2 matches at 13 bases. V shed 4 bases and J 6 bases; nucleotides not matched to a gene: 10. Looked up from germline, CDR1 is SGHTA and CDR2 is FQGTGA. This CDR3 is 17 amino acids long. CDR3 in DNA: TGTGCCAGCAGCTCCGGGACTAGCGGGGTGTGGGTGGATACGCAGTATTTT. The encoded protein is CASSSGTSGVWVDTQYF.

This chain uses TRBV6-1 with TRBJ2-2; possibly TRBD1 for D (5 bases). The CDR3 covers 14 residues. Trimming took off 4 bases at V and 6 bases at J, with 12 bases between the two ends. Germline values: CDR1 MNHNS, CDR2 SASEGT. The CDR3 coding sequence is TGTGCCAGCAGTGGATTTTTGGGGCCCGGGGAGCTGTTTTTT. Amino acid sequence: CASSGFLGPGELFF.

This chain uses TRBV12-3 or TRBV12-4 with TRBJ2-5; 7 bases line up with TRBD2. V dropped 7 bases and J dropped 5; count of bases not matched to a gene: 13. The CDR3 covers 15 residues. The CDR3 DNA reads as TGTGCCAGCAACCTGGCGGGGGTTAAGGGCGAGACCCAGTACTTC. Amino acids: CASNLAGVKGETQYF.

This clonotype was counted between two and nine times. The rearrangement uses TRBV2 and TRBJ2-1; tentative D call: TRBD1 (7 bases). The CDR3 totals 15 residues. Germline V lookup: CDR1 SNHLY, CDR2 FYNNEI. The germline V and J ends were trimmed by 7 bases and 3 bases, with 16 bases remaining between them. The CDR3 sequence is CASTPGGGFYNEQFF. CDR3 sequence (DNA): TGTGCCAGCACCCCAGGGGGAGGTTTCTACAATGAGCAGTTCTTC.

This chain links TRBV18 with TRBJ2-1; D not resolved. The CDR3 consists of 12 residues. Per germline, CDR1 KGHSH and CDR2 LQKENI. V was trimmed by 2 bases and J by 6 bases, leaving 5 bases between them. The CDR3 protein is CASSPAINEQFF. The CDR3 DNA follows: TGTGCCAGCTCACCAGCCATCAATGAGCAGTTCTTC.

The chain uses TRBV20-1 and TRBJ2-7; weak D call: TRBD2 (6 bases). Deletions cut 5 bases from V and 7 bases from J, with 18 bases between. This CDR3 comprises 13 residues. Germline-derived CDR1 and CDR2 are DFQATT and SNEGSKA (reference sequence). Here the CDR3 reads CSAPTIGTREQYF. In DNA, the CDR3 is TGCAGTGCTCCCACAATTGGGACTCGAGAGCAGTACTTC.

The rearrangement joins TRBV24-1 to TRBJ2-2, with 9 bases that match TRBD1. Germline trimming cut 7 bases from V and 5 bases from J; bases unmatched to any gene: 10. The CDR3 runs to 16 residues. The germline gives CDR1 KGHDR, CDR2 SFDVKD. The CDR3 here is CATRETGTGRTGELFF. CDR3 coding DNA: TGTGCCACCAGGGAGACCGGGACAGGGAGGACCGGGGAGCTGTTTTTT.

This clonotype was recorded at least ten times. This chain connects TRBV7-3 to TRBJ2-5; TRBD2 aligns across 9 bases. The CDR3 has 15 amino acids. The V and J ends lost 0 bases and 5 bases, in that order; junction bases with no gene match: 4. CDR1 is SGHTA and CDR2 is FQGTGA in the germline V gene. CDR3 coding DNA: TGTGCCAGCAGCTTAACCCCTAGCGGGAAGGAGACCCAGTACTTC. It is translated as CASSLTPSGKETQYF.

This clonotype was seen only once. The chain links TRBV5-1 to TRBJ2-5, with 7 bases identical to TRBD2. Unmatched junction bases numbered 8, after V lost 7 bases and J lost 2 bases. CDR1 is SGHRS, CDR2 YFSETQ, per germline. This CDR3 comprises 14 residues. Written as DNA, the CDR3 is TGCGCCAGCCGGTCGACTAGCAGTCAAGAGACCCAGTACTTC. As protein: CASRSTSSQETQYF.

In this sample, this clonotype turned up a few times. This chain uses TRBV27 with TRBJ2-7; 9 bases agree with TRBD1. The J segment lost 4 bases and the V segment lost 0 bases, leaving 4 bases of the junction unmatched. CDR1 is MNHEY and CDR2 is SMNVEV in the germline V gene (reference sequence). CDR3 size: 15 residues. The CDR3 loop is CASSLSFGTGYEQYF. CDR3 coding DNA: TGTGCCAGCAGTTTATCCTTCGGGACAGGGTACGAGCAGTACTTC.

V gene TRBV6-5 combines with J gene TRBJ1-3; D not resolved. The germline CDR1 and CDR2 sequences are MNHEY and SVGAGI. V was shortened by 0 bases and J by 3 bases, with 21 bases between the two germline ends. This CDR3 has 19 residues. The CDR3 here is CASSYSPFDGVENGNTIYF. The CDR3 nucleotides are TGTGCCAGCAGTTACTCGCCGTTCGACGGCGTCGAAAATGGAAACACCATATATTTT.

The chain employs TRBV5-1 and TRBJ2-1; the match to TRBD1 covers 8 bases. Germline V gene lookup returns CDR1 SGHRS and CDR2 YFSETQ. V lost 3 bases, J lost 4 bases, and 12 bases stayed unmatched. The CDR3 is made up of 17 amino acids. CDR3 nucleotides: TGCGCCAGCAGCTCGGATAAAGGACAGGGAGCGTACAATGAGCAGTTCTTC. Its protein is CASSSDKGQGAYNEQFF.

The chain combines TRBV6-5 with TRBJ1-1; tentatively, D is TRBD1 (5 bases). Germline CDR1 and CDR2: MNHEY and SVGAGI. Trimming shortened V by 2 bases and J by 5 bases, and 15 bases separated the two germline ends. The CDR3 is 15 amino acids. The CDR3 region is CASSYGGKGRTEAFF. The CDR3 DNA follows: TGTGCCAGCAGTTACGGGGGGAAAGGGAGAACTGAAGCTTTCTTT.

This clonotype was detected a few times. The genes are TRBV4-2 and TRBJ2-1, with D perhaps TRBD2 (5 bases). Germline V CDR1 and CDR2: LGHNA, YNFKEQ. The CDR3 spans 14 residues. Deletions cut 4 bases from V and 6 bases from J, with 13 bases between. CDR3 loop: CASSPGLSSNEQFF. Here the CDR3 DNA reads TGTGCCAGCAGCCCAGGACTCTCAAGCAATGAGCAGTTCTTC.

This clonotype was seen a few times. V is TRBV5-1 and J is TRBJ2-3, with a tentative D call TRBD1 (6 bases). Per germline, CDR1 SGHRS and CDR2 YFSETQ. The CDR3 length is 16 residues. V gave up 6 bases and J gave up 1 base, with 18 bases separating them. This CDR3 reads CASNRLGQGRTDTQYF. CDR3 coding DNA: TGCGCCAGCAACCGCCTCGGGCAGGGGCGCACAGATACGCAGTATTTT.

This clonotype occurred a few times. The gene calls are TRBV5-1 and TRBJ1-1; D is unclear. Germline V gene data show CDR1 as SGHRS and CDR2 as YFSETQ. The CDR3 is 16 amino acids. The V end was cut by 2 bases, the J end by 1 base, with 15 bases between. The CDR3 coding sequence is TGCGCCAGCAGCTTACCTCGCGGGGAAGGGAACACTGAAGCTTTCTTT. This translates into CASSLPRGEGNTEAFF.

V is TRBV7-2 and J is TRBJ1-1; D not resolved. The CDR3 covers 14 residues. The germline gives CDR1 SGHTA, CDR2 FQGNSA. The V gene lost 2 bases and the J gene lost 4 bases, with 11 bases spanning the gap. The CDR3 reads CASSLHSRFTEAFF. CDR3 DNA: TGTGCCAGCAGCTTACACAGCCGATTCACTGAAGCTTTCTTT.

V gene TRBV12-3 or TRBV12-4 combines with J gene TRBJ1-3; D is ambiguous. The CDR3 sequence is 18 residues long. V lost 6 bases and J 0 bases, leaving 21 bases between the germline ends. CDR3 in amino acids: CASSRASHGRSSGNTIYF. As DNA, the CDR3 is TGTGCCAGCAGCCGGGCCTCCCACGGCAGGTCCTCTGGAAACACCATATATTTT.

This clonotype showed up just a few times. The J gene is TRBJ1-6, the V gene TRBV9; no clear D gene. This CDR3 region has 15 residues. V dropped 1 base and J dropped 9 bases, with 14 bases sitting between them. CDR1 and CDR2 from the germline V gene are SGDLS and YYNGEE. CDR3 sequence (DNA): TGTGCCAGCAGCGTAAAGGGAGACGGGAGTTCACCCCTCCACTTT. Its translation is CASSVKGDGSSPLHF.

J is TRBJ1-1 and V is TRBV20-1, with D maybe TRBD1 (5 bases). The CDR3 is 14 amino acids. CDR1 and CDR2 from the germline V gene are DFQATT and SNEGSKA (reference sequence). V was pared by 6 bases and J by 3 bases, with 17 bases between. CDR3 in DNA: TGCAGTGCAACGGACGGGGGAGGGGACACTGAAGCTTTCTTT. Amino acid sequence: CSATDGGGDTEAFF.

This clonotype was observed a handful of times. The rearrangement links TRBV5-1 to TRBJ2-2; 9 nucleotides align to TRBD1. Per germline, CDR1 SGHRS and CDR2 YFSETQ. V trimming: 4 bases; J trimming: 4 bases; junction bases outside the gene matches: 17. This CDR3 spans 19 amino acids. The CDR3 here is CASSGNPTPGQGSTGELFF. The CDR3 DNA reads as TGCGCCAGCAGCGGAAACCCAACACCGGGACAGGGCTCCACCGGGGAGCTGTTTTTT.

The rearrangement links TRBV10-3 to TRBJ2-3; 8 bases line up with TRBD2. There are 16 residues in the CDR3. V dropped 2 bases and J dropped 4; count of bases not matched to a gene: 8. The V gene's germline CDR1 is ENHRY and CDR2 SYGVKD. As DNA, the CDR3 is TGTGCCATCAGTGAGGCGACTAGCGCTGGAGCAGATACGCAGTATTTT. Its protein is CAISEATSAGADTQYF.

The V gene is TRBV5-1, the J gene TRBJ1-2, with D unresolved. Between the trimmed V and J ends, which lost 1 base and 0 bases, there was a span of 7 bases. The CDR3 sequence is 14 residues long. Germline assignment: CDR1 SGHRS and CDR2 YFSETQ. CDR3: CASSLLPANYGYTF. Here the CDR3 DNA reads TGCGCCAGCAGCTTGTTGCCGGCTAACTATGGCTACACCTTC.

In this sample, this clonotype turned up a few times. The chain carries TRBV20-1 and TRBJ2-2; no clear D. Trimming cost V 2 bases and J 4 bases, with 8 bases left between them. The CDR3 spans 13 residues. Germline CDR1 is DFQATT and CDR2 is SNEGSKA (reference sequence). The CDR3 here is CSARPGRTGELFF. The CDR3, as DNA: TGCAGTGCTAGACCCGGCCGCACCGGGGAGCTGTTTTTT.